This TCR beta chain stems from a study of blood T cell repertoires in COVID-19. Study context: The origin of the acute and convalescent COVID-19 samples was the United States, Italy and Spain. Sample material is recorded as cDNA or gDNA derived from T cells, B-cell-depleted T cells, or PBMCs.

As originally analysed: Reference gene primer amplification in the assay estimated nucleated cell counts. Libraries were prepared by immunoSEQ multiplex PCR; TCRdb keeps only in-frame clonotypes and omits some of them. From that table come the V and J calls and clone size; the DNA was used to work out D and trimming. The table records approximately 180,000 clones, approximately 81% of them present only once. The V gene's germline CDR1 is MNHEY and CDR2 SMNVEV (reference sequence). The CDR3 sequence is 15 residues long. V was cut by 3 bases and J by 7 bases, with 16 bases left in between. Seattle participants joined during active infection and were tracked over time.

This chain joins TRBV27 and TRBJ1-5, with D possibly being TRBD1 (6 bases). The sequence was collected from a person aged 65 to 85 with COVID-19, enrolled during active disease. Sequencing was carried out using peripheral blood. CDR3 amino acids: CASSLSGTGSQPQHF. The CDR3 nucleotides read TGTGCCAGCAGTTTGAGTGGAACAGGGTCACAGCCCCAGCATTTT.